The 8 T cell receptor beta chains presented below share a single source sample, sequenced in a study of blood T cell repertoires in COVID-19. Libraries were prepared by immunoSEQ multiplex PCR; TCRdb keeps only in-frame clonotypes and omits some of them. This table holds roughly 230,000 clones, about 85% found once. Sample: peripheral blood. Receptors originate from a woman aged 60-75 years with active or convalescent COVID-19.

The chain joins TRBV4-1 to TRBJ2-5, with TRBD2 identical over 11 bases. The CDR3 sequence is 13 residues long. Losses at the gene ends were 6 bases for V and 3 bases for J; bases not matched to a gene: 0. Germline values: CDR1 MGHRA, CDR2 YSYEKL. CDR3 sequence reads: CASRGLAEETQYF. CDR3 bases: TGCGCCAGCAGGGGACTAGCGGAAGAGACCCAGTACTTC.

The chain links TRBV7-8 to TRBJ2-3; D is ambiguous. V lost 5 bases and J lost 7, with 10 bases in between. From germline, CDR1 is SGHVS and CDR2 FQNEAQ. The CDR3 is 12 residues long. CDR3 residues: CASSHRGNTQYF. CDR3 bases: TGTGCCAGCAGCCACCGAGGAAATACGCAGTATTTT.

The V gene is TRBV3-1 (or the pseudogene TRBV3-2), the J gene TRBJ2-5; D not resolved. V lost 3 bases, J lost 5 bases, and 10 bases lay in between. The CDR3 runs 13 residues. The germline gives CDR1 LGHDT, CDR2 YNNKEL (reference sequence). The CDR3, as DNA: TGTGCCAGCAGCCACTTCGTTCAGGAGACCCAGTACTTC. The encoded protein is CASSHFVQETQYF.

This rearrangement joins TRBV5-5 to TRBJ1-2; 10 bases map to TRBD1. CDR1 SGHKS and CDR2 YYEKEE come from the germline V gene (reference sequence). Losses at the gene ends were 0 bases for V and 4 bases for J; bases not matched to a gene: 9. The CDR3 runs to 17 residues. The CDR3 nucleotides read TGTGCCAGCAGCTTGGCTCGGACAGGGGGTCGTAGCTATGGCTACACCTTC. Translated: CASSLARTGGRSYGYTF.

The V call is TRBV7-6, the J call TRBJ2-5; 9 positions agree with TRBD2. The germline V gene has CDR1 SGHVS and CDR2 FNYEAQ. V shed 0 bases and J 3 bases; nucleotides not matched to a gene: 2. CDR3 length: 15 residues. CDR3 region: CASSLAVAGEETQYF. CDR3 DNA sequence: TGTGCCAGCAGCTTAGCTGTAGCGGGAGAAGAGACCCAGTACTTC.

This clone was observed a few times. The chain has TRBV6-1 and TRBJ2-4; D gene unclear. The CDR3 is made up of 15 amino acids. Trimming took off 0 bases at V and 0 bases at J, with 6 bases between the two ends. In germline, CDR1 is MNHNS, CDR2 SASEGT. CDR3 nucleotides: TGTGCCAGCAGTGAAGCATCCCTAGCCAAAAACATTCAGTACTTC. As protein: CASSEASLAKNIQYF.

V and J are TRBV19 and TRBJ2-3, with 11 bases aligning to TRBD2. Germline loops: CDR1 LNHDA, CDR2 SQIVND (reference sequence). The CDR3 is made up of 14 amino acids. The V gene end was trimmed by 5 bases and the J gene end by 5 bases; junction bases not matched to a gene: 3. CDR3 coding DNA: TGTGCCAGTAGTCTAGCGGGAGGCGGAGATACGCAGTATTTT. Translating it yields CASSLAGGGDTQYF.

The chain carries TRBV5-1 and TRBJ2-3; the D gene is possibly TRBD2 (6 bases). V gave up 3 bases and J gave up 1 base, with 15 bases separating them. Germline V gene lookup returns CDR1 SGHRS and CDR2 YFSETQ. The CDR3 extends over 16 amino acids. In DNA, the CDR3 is TGCGCCAGCAGCTCTTATCGGGGCGGGGGCACAGATACGCAGTATTTT. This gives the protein CASSSYRGGGTDTQYF.